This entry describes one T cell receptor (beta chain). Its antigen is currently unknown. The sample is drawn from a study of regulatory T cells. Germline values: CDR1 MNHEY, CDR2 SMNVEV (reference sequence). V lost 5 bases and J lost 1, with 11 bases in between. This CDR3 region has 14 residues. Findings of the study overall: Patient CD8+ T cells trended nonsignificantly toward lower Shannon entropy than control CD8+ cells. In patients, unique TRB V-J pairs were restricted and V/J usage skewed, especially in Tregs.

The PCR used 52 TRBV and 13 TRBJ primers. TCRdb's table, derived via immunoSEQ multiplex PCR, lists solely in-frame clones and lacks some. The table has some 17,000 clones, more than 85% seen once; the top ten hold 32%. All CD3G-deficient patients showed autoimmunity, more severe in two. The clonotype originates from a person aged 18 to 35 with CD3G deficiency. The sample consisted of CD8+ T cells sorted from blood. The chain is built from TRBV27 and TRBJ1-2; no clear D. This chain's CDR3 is CASSPNIDNYGYTF. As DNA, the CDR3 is TGTGCCAGCAGTCCCAATATCGATAACTATGGCTACACCTTC.